Below, 21 T cell receptor beta chains from the same sample are listed, as sequenced in a study of T-cell reconstitution after alpha-beta-depleted transplantation in children. Unique molecular identifiers were used in preparing the TCRbeta library. MiXCR, run by TCRdb on the PCR reads, gives a single entry per CDR3 protein. The repertoire holds 400,000 to 500,000 distinct CDR3 sequences, 11% seen once, with 4.5% to 6.5% in the top ten. Source: PBMCs from the stem cell graft donor, taken from the stem cell graft. These receptor sequences come from a human donor who donated a stem cell graft to a child with acute myeloid leukemia.

The V gene is TRBV7-3, the J gene TRBJ2-7; the D is unclear. V was pared by 9 bases and J by 0 bases, with 21 bases between. CDR1 and CDR2 (germline): SGHTA, FQGTGA. The CDR3 is 16 residues long. This chain's CDR3 is CASTSRVSGHSYEQYV. The CDR3 DNA reads as TGTGCCAGTACTTCTCGGGTTTCGGGCCACTCCTACGAGCAGTACGTC.

The rearrangement links TRBV4-1 to TRBJ1-1; D unresolved. Germline V gene lookup returns CDR1 MGHRA and CDR2 YSYEKL. The CDR3 consists of 14 residues. V gave up 4 bases and J gave up 0 bases, with 9 bases separating them. CDR3 sequence: CASSRATLNTEAFF. CDR3 nucleotide sequence: TGCGCCAGCAGCCGGGCGACACTGAACACTGAAGCTTTCTTT.

DNA for the CDR3: TGCAGCGTTGGAGGTGCAGCAGATAGCAATCAGCCCCAGCATTTT. Protein: CSVGGAADSNQPQHF. The chain recombines TRBV29-1 with TRBJ1-5; D ambiguous. V shed 4 bases and J shed 0 bases, with 13 bases lying between them. This CDR3 is 15 amino acids long. Germline V gene lookup returns CDR1 SQVTM and CDR2 ANQGSEA.

This clonotype was counted between two and nine times. V gene TRBV20-1 combines with J gene TRBJ1-1, with TRBD1 matching 7 bases. The CDR3 covers 12 residues. Losses at the gene ends were 2 bases for V and 7 bases for J; bases not matched to a gene: 4. Germline CDR1 and CDR2: DFQATT and SNEGSKA (reference sequence). CDR3 region: CSARTGDLEAFF. The CDR3 DNA reads TGCAGTGCTAGAACAGGGGACCTTGAAGCTTTCTTT.

This clonotype appeared many times. The chain links TRBV7-2 to TRBJ2-1; TRBD1 matches at 8 bases. The trim removed 6 bases at V and 2 bases at J, leaving 6 bases unmatched. Germline-derived CDR1 and CDR2 are SGHTA and FQGNSA. This CDR3 is 15 amino acids long. CDR3 DNA sequence: TGTGCCAGCAGGGCGACAGGGGAGCCCTACAATGAGCAGTTCTTC. Translating it yields CASRATGEPYNEQFF.

This clonotype was counted many times. This chain links TRBV14 with TRBJ1-2; possible D gene TRBD1, 6 bases. The CDR3 has 15 residues. Trimming stripped 4 bases from V and 0 bases from J, with 12 bases between. Germline loops: CDR1 SGHDN, CDR2 FVKESK. The CDR3 loop is CASSRTGKSNYGYTF. DNA for the CDR3: TGTGCCAGCAGCCGTACAGGGAAATCTAACTATGGCTACACCTTC. Supplemented by reference TRBV14 and TRBJ1-2, the full variable domain reads EAGVTQFPSHSVIEKGQTVTLRCDPISGHDNLYWYRRVMGKEIKFLLHFVKESKQDESGMPNNRFLAERTGGTYSTLKVQPAELEDSGVYFCASSRTGKSNYGYTFGSGTRLTVV.

This clonotype showed up just a few times. This chain uses TRBV14 with TRBJ2-5, with D possibly TRBD2 on 5 matching bases. Between the trimmed V and J ends, which lost 4 bases and 6 bases, there was a span of 6 bases. Per the germline V gene, CDR1 is SGHDN and CDR2 is FVKESK. This CDR3 has 11 amino acids. The CDR3 region has the DNA TGTGCCAGCAGCCCCGGGAAGACCCAGTACTTC. Its translation is CASSPGKTQYF.

Concerning this clonotype: With a much larger clone just one base away, this may be a read error. The chain employs TRBV12-3 or TRBV12-4 and TRBJ1-5; D is uncertain. The CDR3 contains 15 residues. V lost 3 bases, J lost 2 bases, and 11 bases lay in between. CDR3 coding DNA: TGTGCCAGCAGTTTTGGCAGGTGTGGCAATCAGCCCCAGCATTTT. As protein: CASSFGRCGNQPQHF.

This chain connects TRBV6-1 to TRBJ2-5; 12 nucleotides align to TRBD1. CDR1 MNHNS and CDR2 SASEGT come from the germline V gene. CDR3 length: 16 residues. V lost 6 bases to trimming and J lost 5 bases; unmatched junction nucleotides: 10. This CDR3 is CASRAVGTGGRETQYF. In DNA form, the CDR3 reads TGTGCCAGCAGAGCCGTAGGGACAGGGGGCAGGGAGACCCAGTACTTC.

The sample holds many counts of this clonotype. The chain employs TRBV6-5 and TRBJ2-1, with TRBD2 as a possible D gene (5 bases). Germline assignment: CDR1 MNHEY and CDR2 SVGAGI. CDR3 length equals 15 residues. The V end lost 6 bases, the J end lost 6 bases, and 18 bases lay between the germline ends. CDR3 sequence (DNA): TGTGCCAGCAGCCGCGACGTGGGAGTTCGCAATGAGCAGTTCTTC. This translates into CASSRDVGVRNEQFF.

This sequence joins TRBV7-8 and TRBJ2-2, with D possibly being TRBD1 (6 bases). The CDR3 is 14 residues long. The germline CDR1 and CDR2 sequences are SGHVS and FQNEAQ. V shed 3 bases and J shed 5 bases, with 10 bases lying between them. For the CDR3, the DNA is TGTGCCAGCAGCTTGACAGGAGCTACCGGGGAGCTGTTTTTT. Encoded protein: CASSLTGATGELFF.

The chain has TRBV30 and TRBJ1-2, with D possibly matching TRBD1 (6 bases). V was cut by 3 bases and J by 6 bases, with 17 bases left in between. The CDR3 has 14 amino acids. CDR1 and CDR2 from the germline V gene are GTSNPN and SVGIG (reference sequence). CDR3 sequence (DNA): TGTGCCTGGAGCCGATATGGGGGCAGGAATGGCTACACCTTC. As protein: CAWSRYGGRNGYTF.

The chain is built from TRBV12-3 or TRBV12-4 and TRBJ2-3; D is possibly TRBD1 (5 bases). Deletions cut 4 bases from V and 0 bases from J, with 11 bases between. The CDR3 extends over 15 amino acids. In DNA, the CDR3 is TGTGCCAGCAGTTATGAGACAGCTAGCACAGATACGCAGTATTTT. This gives the protein CASSYETASTDTQYF.

The chain recombines TRBV5-4 with TRBJ2-5, with TRBD2 matching over 13 bases. This CDR3 contains 16 residues. Trimming took 0 bases from V and 5 from J; bases not matched to a gene: 4. CDR1 and CDR2 from the germline V gene are SGHNT and YYREEE (reference sequence). CDR3 region: CASSLELAGGWETQYF. CDR3 sequence (DNA): TGTGCCAGCAGCTTGGAACTAGCGGGGGGGTGGGAGACCCAGTACTTC.

In regard to this clonotype: A clone one base away is much larger, so this may be a read error. The rearrangement uses TRBV20-1 and TRBJ1-4; D is possibly TRBD1 (6 bases). The germline gives CDR1 DFQATT, CDR2 SNEGSKA (reference sequence). The CDR3 consists of 14 residues. Trimming left V 2 bases short and J 10 bases short, with 17 bases between. The CDR3: CSARQDRTGAKLFF. DNA for the CDR3: TGCAGTGCTAGACAGGACAGAACTGGGGCAAAACTGTTTTTT.

This clonotype was counted at least ten times. The chain joins TRBV12-3 or TRBV12-4 to TRBJ1-5, with D hard to call. Trimming removed 5 bases at V and 11 bases at J, with 22 bases between. The CDR3 totals 15 residues. CDR3 sequence reads: CASSPQDQSISAQHF. CDR3 in DNA: TGTGCCAGCAGTCCTCAGGACCAATCGATCTCAGCCCAGCATTTT.

This clonotype came up a few times. The genes are TRBV5-1 and TRBJ2-3; 8 bases fit TRBD2. The CDR3 runs to 16 residues. Germline V gene lookup returns CDR1 SGHRS and CDR2 YFSETQ. Trimming took 4 bases from V and 3 from J; bases not matched to a gene: 10. The CDR3 reads CASSMLAGSRTDTQYF. In DNA, the CDR3 is TGCGCCAGCAGCATGTTAGCGGGAAGTCGGACAGATACGCAGTATTTT.

The chain joins TRBV7-2 to TRBJ2-7; a possible D gene is TRBD1 (5 bases). This CDR3 has 14 residues. Per the germline V gene, CDR1 is SGHTA and CDR2 is FQGNSA. The germline V and J ends were trimmed by 1 base and 5 bases, with 12 bases remaining between them. CDR3 region: CASSLGPGWDEQYF. CDR3 bases: TGTGCCAGCAGCTTAGGTCCAGGGTGGGACGAGCAGTACTTC.

The gene calls are TRBV15 and TRBJ1-2; possible D gene TRBD1, 5 bases. The CDR3 has 15 amino acids. CDR1 is LNHNV, CDR2 YYDKDF, per germline (reference sequence). Trimming left V 0 bases short and J 6 bases short, with 14 bases between. For the CDR3, the DNA is TGTGCCACCAGCAGAGATAGGCAGGGTACCGATGGCTACACCTTC. Its translation is CATSRDRQGTDGYTF.

The chain is built from TRBV9 and TRBJ2-7; 7 nucleotides align to TRBD2. There are 14 residues in the CDR3. With 0 bases clipped from V and 4 bases from J, the junction kept 4 bases outside the gene matches. Germline values: CDR1 SGDLS, CDR2 YYNGEE. In DNA, the CDR3 is TGTGCCAGCAGCGTAGGTCTAGCGGAGTACGAGCAGTACTTC. Its translation: CASSVGLAEYEQYF.

This clonotype was observed many times. V is TRBV7-8 and J is TRBJ2-1, with 8 bases identical to TRBD1. This CDR3 region has 17 residues. V trimming: 1 base; J trimming: 0 bases; junction bases outside the gene matches: 5. Germline V gene data show CDR1 as SGHVS and CDR2 as FQNEAQ. In DNA, the CDR3 is TGTGCCAGCAGCTTAGGTCCGGACAGGGCCTCCTACAATGAGCAGTTCTTC. As protein: CASSLGPDRASYNEQFF.